The rows below give T cell receptor beta chains drawn from one sample of a study of PD-L1 blockade in urothelial cancer. Using immunoSEQ multiplex PCR, the repertoire was profiled, and TCRdb retains in-frame clones only, with some absent. The sample shows some 29,000 clones, about 90% of them seen only once. The material sequenced was PBMCs, taken around atezolizumab (anti-PD-L1) treatment. The receptors shown here come from a man aged 45-60 years with urothelial cancer. CDR3s include the opening cysteine and the closing phenylalanine or tryptophan. The order of the fields is V gene, D gene, clone size, J gene, CDR3 protein, CDR3 DNA. The D gene is left open where the match is weak. Clone size is given for some rows only: seen once, a few or many times, or a class if the clone is expanded.

TRBV5-1	TRBD1	NA	TRBJ1-3	CASSLDSAGGGNTIYF	TGCGCCAGCAGCTTGGACAGCGCAGGGGGTGGAAACACCATATATTTT
TRBV28	NA	NA	TRBJ2-6	CASSLQGISGANVLTF	TGTGCCAGCAGTTTGCAGGGGATCTCTGGGGCCAACGTCCTGACTTTC
TRBV5-4	TRBD2	NA	TRBJ2-3	CASSLSRGANTQYF	TGTGCCAGCAGCTTGTCGCGGGGGGCAAATACGCAGTATTTT
TRBV11-3	TRBD2	NA	TRBJ2-3	CASSFRSSGSSADTQYF	TGTGCCAGCAGCTTTCGCTCTAGCGGGAGCTCTGCAGATACGCAGTATTTT
TRBV11-2	TRBD2	NA	TRBJ2-1	CASSFPGSGDNEQFF	TGTGCCAGCAGCTTCCCTGGTAGCGGGGATAATGAGCAGTTCTTC
TRBV29-1	TRBD1	NA	TRBJ2-3	CSGYRGRTDTQYF	TGCAGCGGTTACAGGGGGCGCACAGATACGCAGTATTTT
TRBV25-1	TRBD1	NA	TRBJ2-1	CASRSGGKFF	TGTGCCAGCAGATCAGGGGGCAAGTTCTTC
TRBV7-2	TRBD1	NA	TRBJ2-5	CASSRGQGYTGGETQYF	TGTGCCAGCAGCCGAGGACAGGGCTACACAGGCGGGGAGACCCAGTACTTC
TRBV6-6	TRBD2	NA	TRBJ2-5	CASSQPLAGGSETQYF	TGTGCCAGCAGTCAACCACTAGCGGGGGGTTCTGAGACCCAGTACTTC
TRBV7-2	TRBD1	NA	TRBJ1-1	CASSFPTGATEAFF	TGTGCCAGCAGCTTTCCGACAGGGGCGACTGAAGCTTTCTTT
TRBV6-5	NA	NA	TRBJ2-3	CATRTPVDTQYF	TGTGCCACTAGGACACCCGTAGATACGCAGTATTTT
TRBV6-6	NA	NA	TRBJ1-5	CASSPEHILNQPQHF	TGTGCCAGCAGTCCTGAACACATATTGAATCAGCCCCAGCATTTT
TRBV7-3	TRBD1	NA	TRBJ2-2	CASSLTPPGQGSTGELFF	TGTGCCAGCAGCTTAACCCCCCCGGGACAGGGGTCCACCGGGGAGCTGTTTTTT
TRBV7-9	TRBD1	NA	TRBJ2-5	CASSPGTAQETQYF	TGTGCCAGCAGTCCCGGGACAGCCCAAGAGACCCAGTACTTC
TRBV4-3	NA	NA	TRBJ2-1	CASSQDRDFHNEQFF	TGCGCCAGCAGCCAAGATAGGGACTTCCACAATGAGCAGTTCTTC
TRBV2	TRBD1	NA	TRBJ1-1	CAIRLRDRGATEAFF	TGTGCCATAAGACTCCGGGACAGGGGGGCCACTGAAGCTTTCTTT
TRBV11-2	NA	NA	TRBJ2-1	CASSLLLAIVNEQFF	TGTGCCAGCAGCTTACTGCTAGCAATCGTCAATGAGCAGTTCTTC
TRBV10-3	NA	NA	TRBJ2-3	CATRREADTQYF	TGTGCCACCCGCCGAGAGGCAGATACGCAGTATTTT
TRBV21-1	NA	NA	TRBJ2-3	CASSPARGSRTDTQYF	TGTGCCAGCAGCCCCGCGAGAGGGTCCCGCACAGATACGCAGTATTTT
TRBV12-5	NA	NA	TRBJ1-5	CASGLEGYSNQPQHF	TGTGCTAGTGGTTTGGAGGGGTATAGCAATCAGCCCCAGCATTTT
TRBV5-3	NA	few	TRBJ2-2	CARSSYTGELFF	TGTGCCAGAAGCAGCTACACCGGGGAGCTGTTTTTT
TRBV18	TRBD2	NA	TRBJ2-1	CASSPITSGGNNEQFF	TGTGCCAGCTCACCAATAACTAGCGGGGGGAACAATGAGCAGTTCTTC
TRBV9	NA	NA	TRBJ2-1	CASSGEPGAYNEQFF	TGTGCCAGCAGCGGGGAGCCGGGAGCCTACAATGAGCAGTTCTTC
TRBV5-1	TRBD2	NA	TRBJ2-3	CASSLSLAASTDTQYF	TGCGCCAGCAGCTTGTCACTAGCGGCTAGCACAGATACGCAGTATTTT
TRBV7-9	TRBD1	NA	TRBJ1-2	CASSFGQGNYGYTF	TGTGCCAGCAGCTTTGGACAGGGTAACTATGGCTACACCTTC
TRBV29-1	NA	NA	TRBJ2-3	CSVEDVAPSTDTQYF	TGCAGCGTTGAAGATGTAGCGCCTAGCACAGATACGCAGTATTTT
TRBV29-1	TRBD1	NA	TRBJ1-3	CSVRTGSSGNTIYF	TGCAGCGTACGGACAGGGTCCTCTGGAAACACCATATATTTT
TRBV9	NA	NA	TRBJ1-1	CASSVGSLRNTEAFF	TGTGCCAGCAGCGTAGGTAGCCTACGGAACACTGAAGCTTTCTTT
TRBV28	NA	NA	TRBJ2-1	CASSRLFNEQFF	TGTGCCAGCAGCCGTCTTTTCAATGAGCAGTTCTTC
TRBV7-9	NA	few	TRBJ1-1	CASSLDITEAFF	TGTGCCAGCAGCTTAGACATAACTGAAGCTTTCTTT
TRBV6-1	TRBD2	medium-sized	TRBJ2-5	CASSGLAGGSQETQYF	TGTGCCAGCAGTGGACTAGCGGGAGGTTCCCAAGAGACCCAGTACTTC
TRBV5-6	NA	NA	TRBJ1-2	CASSLQARGLYGYTF	TGTGCCAGCAGCCTACAGGCGCGGGGGCTCTATGGCTACACCTTC
TRBV7-9	TRBD1	NA	TRBJ2-5	CASSPLRGTGGVETQYF	TGTGCCAGCAGCCCGCTAAGGGGGACAGGGGGCGTCGAGACCCAGTACTTC
TRBV7-2	TRBD1	NA	TRBJ1-4	CASSQSGGAGEKLFF	TGTGCCAGCAGCCAATCAGGGGGCGCCGGTGAAAAACTGTTTTTT
TRBV18	TRBD2	NA	TRBJ2-5	CASSPLAGVETQYF	TGTGCCAGCTCACCGCTAGCGGGGGTAGAGACCCAGTACTTC
TRBV2	NA	NA	TRBJ2-1	CASSFSLLAGNEQFF	TGTGCCAGCAGTTTTTCCCTATTAGCTGGGAATGAGCAGTTCTTC
TRBV27	TRBD2	NA	TRBJ2-3	CASSPGLAGGSVNTQYF	TGTGCCAGCAGTCCTGGACTAGCGGGGGGGTCTGTGAATACGCAGTATTTT
TRBV6-5	NA	few	TRBJ1-6	CLAGDPRSPLHF	TGTTTAGCCGGGGATCCCCGTTCACCCCTCCACTTT
TRBV18	NA	NA	TRBJ2-4	CASSPVRSKDIAKNIQYF	TGTGCCAGCTCACCGGTCCGATCTAAGGACATAGCCAAAAACATTCAGTACTTC
TRBV19	NA	NA	TRBJ2-7	CASSGKTASYEQYF	TGTGCCAGTAGTGGAAAGACAGCCTCCTACGAGCAGTACTTC
TRBV9	TRBD1	NA	TRBJ2-1	CASSAQGYNEQFF	TGTGCCAGCAGCGCACAGGGGTACAATGAGCAGTTCTTC